Sequencing of this T cell receptor (beta chain) was carried out in a study of T-cell memory formation after mild COVID-19. Study-wide background: In these data, TCR clusters were largely donor specific.

V dropped 0 bases and J dropped 1 base, with 11 bases sitting between them. The CDR3 contains 15 residues. The germline CDR1 and CDR2 sequences are SGDLS and YYNGEE. TCR alpha and TCR beta cDNA libraries with sample barcodes and UMIs came from 5'RACE using constant-segment primers. MiXCR was run by TCRdb on the 5' RACE reads, yielding one entry per CDR3 protein. The table includes 560,000 or so distinct CDR3 sequences, 15% to 20% detected once. Comments on this clonotype: The target antigen is unknown.

General observations from the study: A second wave expanding day 15 to 37 was CD4+-biased; contracting clones were balanced. Largely, contracting CD4+ clones fell within CM and EM, and contracting CD8+ clones within EMRA.

The J gene is TRBJ2-7, the V gene TRBV9, with D possibly TRBD1 on 6 matching bases. This receptor was taken from an adult woman who had mild COVID-19 (a few samples of this study predate the infection). Cell type and time point are not known. Sequences were obtained from PBMCs or a T cell subset sorted from them (not recorded which). CDR3: CASSVGRDTSYEQYF. CDR3 bases: TGTGCCAGCAGCGTAGGTCGGGACACTTCCTACGAGCAGTACTTC.